These 8 T cell receptor beta chains share one sample of origin, sequenced in a study of blood T cell repertoires in COVID-19. Clones were read by immunoSEQ multiplex PCR, and TCRdb kept only the in-frame ones, dropping some. The table lists under 200,000 clones, roughly 83% of them singletons. Source material: peripheral blood. These receptors were collected from a human donor in a cohort sampled during active COVID-19.

This chain uses TRBV7-3 with TRBJ1-1, with D possibly TRBD1 on 6 matching bases. The CDR3 has 15 amino acids. CDR1 and CDR2 (germline): SGHTA, FQGTGA. Trimming removed 7 bases from V and 5 bases from J, with 20 bases in between. CDR3 protein: CASNPSGGAGTEAFF. For the CDR3, the DNA is TGTGCCAGCAACCCTTCGGGGGGCGCGGGGACTGAAGCTTTCTTT.

As DNA, the CDR3 is TGCAGCGTTACTAACTTGGGGGGGGTGAACACTGAAGCTTTCTTT. Translating it yields CSVTNLGGVNTEAFF. The rearrangement links TRBV29-1 to TRBJ1-1, with D tentatively TRBD1 (5 bases). Germline V gives CDR1 SQVTM, CDR2 ANQGSEA. The V gene lost 5 bases and the J gene lost 0 bases, with 16 bases spanning the gap. This CDR3 spans 15 amino acids.

The chain carries TRBV5-1 and TRBJ1-2; no clear D. Germline CDR1 reads SGHRS; CDR2 reads YFSETQ. V was cut by 4 bases and J by 8 bases, with 15 bases left in between. This CDR3 has 13 amino acids. The CDR3 sequence is CASSADMNLGYTF. The CDR3 DNA follows: TGCGCCAGCAGCGCCGACATGAACTTAGGCTACACCTTC.

The chain has TRBV5-1 and TRBJ1-1; TRBD1 matches at 8 bases. V was pared by 0 bases and J by 5 bases, with 6 bases of the junction left unmatched. The CDR3 runs 15 residues. Germline loops: CDR1 SGHRS, CDR2 YFSETQ. The CDR3 DNA is TGCGCCAGCAGCTTGGACCAGGGGGCGGGAACTGAAGCTTTCTTT. As protein: CASSLDQGAGTEAFF. Based on the CDR3 plus reference TRBV5-1 and TRBJ1-1, the full variable domain is KAGVTQTPRYLIKTRGQQVTLSCSPISGHRSVSWYQQTPGQGLQFLFEYFSETQRNKGNFPGRFSGRQFSNSRSEMNVSTLELGDSALYLCASSLDQGAGTEAFFGQGTRLTVV.

This rearrangement joins TRBV27 to TRBJ2-7; 11 bases align to TRBD2. This CDR3 is built from 16 residues. In germline, CDR1 is MNHEY, CDR2 SMNVEV (reference sequence). V trimming: 2 bases; J trimming: 7 bases; junction bases outside the gene matches: 10. CDR3 coding DNA: TGTGCCAGCAGTTTAGGGGGTAGCGGGAGGGCCTGGGAGCAGTACTTC. Translation gives CASSLGGSGRAWEQYF.

The sample holds one count of this clone. This rearrangement joins TRBV3-1 (or the pseudogene TRBV3-2) to TRBJ2-5; D uncertain. CDR1 is LGHDT, CDR2 YNNKEL, per germline (reference sequence). The CDR3 contains 11 residues. Trimming took 6 bases from V and 5 from J, leaving 7 bases between them. DNA of the CDR3: TGTGCCAGCAGTCATTCCGAGACCCAGTACTTC. Translated, it gives CASSHSETQYF.

The chain carries TRBV12-3 or TRBV12-4 and TRBJ1-2; 8 positions match TRBD1. Germline trimming cut 7 bases from V and 4 bases from J; bases unmatched to any gene: 5. This CDR3 has 13 residues. The CDR3 DNA is TGTGCCAGCAAAGAGACAGGGGTCTATGGCTACACCTTC. It translates to CASKETGVYGYTF.

This clone was detected only once. This sequence joins TRBV7-2 and TRBJ2-7; 10 bases fit TRBD2. V shed 7 bases and J 3 bases; nucleotides not matched to a gene: 9. CDR3 length: 15 residues. From germline, CDR1 is SGHTA and CDR2 FQGNSA. The CDR3 here is CASKILLAGSYEQYF. The CDR3 nucleotides read TGTGCCAGCAAGATCTTACTAGCGGGAAGCTACGAGCAGTACTTC.